A single sample is the source of the 24 T cell receptor beta chains below, sequenced in a study of T cells expressing NK-cell markers. One entry per CDR3 protein, without DNA, is what TCRdb gives after re-calling the 5' RACE reads. This sample lists under 200,000 distinct CDR3 sequences; its ten largest clones have roughly 18%. Material for sequencing was blood T cells: a sorted CD56 or NKG2C T cell subset, CD4+ or CD8+ T cells, or bulk PBMC T cells (not recorded which). The receptors originated from a woman aged 18 to 75 in good health.

The chain has TRBV20-1 and TRBJ2-7; TCRdb outputs TRBD1, but without DNA this stays unchecked. This CDR3 has 14 residues. CDR1 and CDR2 (germline): DFQATT, SNEGSKA (reference sequence). The chain's CDR3 is CSARDEKGGREQYF.

The rearrangement joins TRBV3-1 to TRBJ1-1; TCRdb selects TRBD1, and the lack of DNA leaves this call unchecked. The germline V gene has CDR1 LGHDT and CDR2 YNNKEL (reference sequence). This CDR3 spans 16 amino acids. The CDR3 sequence: CASSQDLWTGNTEAFF.

The chain's CDR3 is CASSAGQGTINYGYTF. The rearrangement joins TRBV7-3 to TRBJ1-2; TCRdb reports TRBD1, a call that lacks DNA to check it against. The CDR3 spans 16 residues. Germline-derived CDR1 and CDR2 are SGHTA and FQGTGA.

The chain has TRBV7-8 and TRBJ2-7; with no DNA, the TCRdb D assignment of TRBD2 cannot be verified. The CDR3 length is 15 residues. Germline CDR1 SGHVS, CDR2 FQNEAQ. The CDR3 is CASSLAQGPFYEQYF. The variable domain in full, with the rest retrieved from reference TRBV7-8 and TRBJ2-7, is GAGVSQSPRYKVAKRGQDVALRCDPISGHVSLFWYQQALGQGPEFLTYFQNEAQLDKSGLPSDRFFAERPEGSVSTLKIQRTQQEDSAVYLCASSLAQGPFYEQYFGPGTRLTVT.

This chain connects TRBV5-1 to TRBJ2-2. The CDR3 is made up of 15 amino acids. CDR1 SGHRS and CDR2 YFSETQ come from the germline V gene. CDR3 amino acids: CASSLTSQDTGELFF.

The chain has TRBV29-1 and TRBJ2-5; TCRdb's assignment of TRBD2 cannot be checked, as there is no DNA. CDR3 length equals 12 residues. Germline V lookup: CDR1 SQVTM, CDR2 ANQGSEA. This CDR3 is CSAKTSDETQYF.

The CDR3 region is CASSRTGFGDEQFF. This rearrangement joins TRBV5-1 to TRBJ2-1. CDR1 and CDR2 (germline): SGHRS, YFSETQ. The CDR3 runs 14 residues.

The rearrangement joins TRBV20-1 to TRBJ2-6. Germline V gene sequence: CDR1 DFQATT, CDR2 SNEGSKA (reference sequence). This CDR3 is 15 amino acids long. The CDR3 sequence is CSARQVLTGANVLTF.

The rearrangement joins TRBV9 to TRBJ1-1. The CDR3 runs 13 residues. From germline, CDR1 is SGDLS and CDR2 YYNGEE. The CDR3 sequence is CARLAVSHTEAFF.

The chain links TRBV5-1 to TRBJ2-3; TCRdb reports TRBD1, a call that lacks DNA to check it against. Germline V CDR1 and CDR2: SGHRS, YFSETQ. The CDR3 length is 14 residues. The CDR3 here is CASRTAKFTDTQYF.

The rearrangement links TRBV12-3 or TRBV12-4 to TRBJ2-7; TCRdb's assignment of TRBD1 cannot be checked, as there is no DNA. The CDR3 has 14 residues. CDR3 sequence reads: CASSPPGQGGEQYF.

The chain uses TRBV21-1 and TRBJ1-1; TCRdb returns TRBD1, unconfirmable since there is no DNA. TRBV21-1 is assigned pseudogene status. The CDR3 covers 16 residues. The CDR3 here is CASSTGPGFGDTEAFF.

V is TRBV3-1 and J is TRBJ1-3. This CDR3 has 15 amino acids. In germline, CDR1 is LGHDT, CDR2 YNNKEL (reference sequence). Here the CDR3 reads CASSQDPLSGNTIYF.

The chain recombines TRBV12-3 or TRBV12-4 with TRBJ1-1. The CDR3 spans 13 residues. The CDR3 region is CASRRLGNTEAFF.

The chain employs TRBV5-1 and TRBJ2-3. The CDR3 is 13 amino acids. CDR1 is SGHRS, CDR2 YFSETQ, per germline. Here the CDR3 reads CASSLQDTDTQYF. Full variable domain (outside the CDR3, taken from reference TRBV5-1 and TRBJ2-3): KAGVTQTPRYLIKTRGQQVTLSCSPISGHRSVSWYQQTPGQGLQFLFEYFSETQRNKGNFPGRFSGRQFSNSRSEMNVSTLELGDSALYLCASSLQDTDTQYFGPGTRLTVL.

CDR3 in amino acids: CASSTTGTVTGANVLTF. The J gene is TRBJ2-6, the V gene TRBV19; TCRdb calls TRBD1, which cannot be checked without DNA. This CDR3 is 17 amino acids long. The V gene's germline CDR1 is LNHDA and CDR2 SQIVND (reference sequence).

The chain couples TRBV11-2 to TRBJ2-2; TCRdb selects TRBD2, and the lack of DNA leaves this call unchecked. The CDR3 covers 17 residues. Germline-derived CDR1 and CDR2 are SGHAT and FQNNGV. This CDR3 is CASSSYSSGSFTGELFF.

This chain connects TRBV25-1 to TRBJ2-5; the TCRdb D gene call, TRBD2, has no DNA to confirm it. CDR1 and CDR2 (germline): MGHDK, SYGVNS. This CDR3 has 14 residues. This CDR3 is CASSEFRDSETQYF.

The CDR3 here is CASTERGDLNEKLFF. The chain links TRBV5-1 to TRBJ1-4; without DNA, the TCRdb call of TRBD1 cannot be checked. Germline lookup yields CDR1 SGHRS and CDR2 YFSETQ. The CDR3 covers 15 residues.

This chain links TRBV7-2 with TRBJ2-7; no DNA is available, so the TRBD1 call from TCRdb remains unchecked. The germline V gene encodes CDR1 SGHTA and CDR2 FQGNSA. This CDR3 spans 15 amino acids. The CDR3 sequence is CASSFGQVNSYEQYF.

The CDR3 is CASSKARRQDYNEQFF. The chain recombines TRBV21-1 with TRBJ2-1; TCRdb proposes TRBD1, but this gene call is untestable without DNA. TRBV21-1 is noted as a pseudogene. The CDR3 loop spans 16 amino acids.

V and J are TRBV12-3 or TRBV12-4 and TRBJ1-5; there is no DNA to check the TCRdb D call of TRBD1. CDR3 length: 15 amino acids. The CDR3 region is CASNPTGGYSQPQHF.

The chain employs TRBV3-1 and TRBJ1-1; TCRdb proposes TRBD1, but this gene call is untestable without DNA. From germline, CDR1 is LGHDT and CDR2 YNNKEL (reference sequence). The CDR3 totals 15 residues. This CDR3 is CASSQVLGTAAEAFF.

The V gene is TRBV12-3 or TRBV12-4, the J gene TRBJ2-1. There are 11 residues in the CDR3. CDR3 residues: CASSRLFEQFF.